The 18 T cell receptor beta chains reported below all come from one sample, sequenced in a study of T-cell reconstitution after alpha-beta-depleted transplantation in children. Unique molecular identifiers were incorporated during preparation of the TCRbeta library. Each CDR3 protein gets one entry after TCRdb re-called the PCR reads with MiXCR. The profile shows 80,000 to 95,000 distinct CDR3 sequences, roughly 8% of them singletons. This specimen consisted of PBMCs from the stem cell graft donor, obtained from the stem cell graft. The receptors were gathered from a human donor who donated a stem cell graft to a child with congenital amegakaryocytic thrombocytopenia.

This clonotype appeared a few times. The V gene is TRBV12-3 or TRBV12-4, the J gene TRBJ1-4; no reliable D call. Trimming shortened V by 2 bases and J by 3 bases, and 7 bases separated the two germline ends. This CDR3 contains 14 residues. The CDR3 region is CASSLRRSNEKLFF. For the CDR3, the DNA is TGTGCCAGCAGTTTAAGGAGGTCTAATGAAAAACTGTTTTTT.

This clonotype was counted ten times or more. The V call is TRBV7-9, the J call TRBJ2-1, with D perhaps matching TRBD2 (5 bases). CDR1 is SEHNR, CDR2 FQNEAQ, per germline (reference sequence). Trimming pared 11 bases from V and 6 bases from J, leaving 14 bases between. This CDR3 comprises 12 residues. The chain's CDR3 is CAGSREINEQFF. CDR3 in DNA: TGTGCCGGTTCCCGGGAAATCAATGAGCAGTTCTTC.

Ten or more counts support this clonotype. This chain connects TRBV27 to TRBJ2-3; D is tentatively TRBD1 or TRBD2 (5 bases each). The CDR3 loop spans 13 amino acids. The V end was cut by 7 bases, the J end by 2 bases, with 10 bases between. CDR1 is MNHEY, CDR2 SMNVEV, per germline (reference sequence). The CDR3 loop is CASITGTTDTQYF. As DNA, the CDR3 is TGTGCCAGCATCACGGGGACCACAGATACGCAGTATTTT.

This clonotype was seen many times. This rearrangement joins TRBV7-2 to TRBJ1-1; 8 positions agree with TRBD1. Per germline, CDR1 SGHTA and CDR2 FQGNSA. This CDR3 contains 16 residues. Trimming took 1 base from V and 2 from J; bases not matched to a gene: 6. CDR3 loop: CASSLGTGPFNTEAFF. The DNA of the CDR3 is TGTGCCAGCAGCTTAGGGACAGGGCCTTTCAACACTGAAGCTTTCTTT.

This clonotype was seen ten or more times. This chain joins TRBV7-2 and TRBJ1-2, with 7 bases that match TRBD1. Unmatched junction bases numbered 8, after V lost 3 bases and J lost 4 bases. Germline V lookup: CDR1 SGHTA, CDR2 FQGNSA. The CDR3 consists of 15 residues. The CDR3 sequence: CASSFLQGYGYGYTF. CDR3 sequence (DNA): TGTGCCAGCAGCTTCTTACAGGGGTACGGCTATGGCTACACCTTC.

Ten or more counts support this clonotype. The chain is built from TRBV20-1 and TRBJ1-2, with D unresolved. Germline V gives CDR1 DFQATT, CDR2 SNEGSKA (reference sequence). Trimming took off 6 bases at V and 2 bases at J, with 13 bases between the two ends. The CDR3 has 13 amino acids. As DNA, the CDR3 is TGCAGTGCCCCGGAGGACGGGAACTATGGCTACACCTTC. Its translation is CSAPEDGNYGYTF.

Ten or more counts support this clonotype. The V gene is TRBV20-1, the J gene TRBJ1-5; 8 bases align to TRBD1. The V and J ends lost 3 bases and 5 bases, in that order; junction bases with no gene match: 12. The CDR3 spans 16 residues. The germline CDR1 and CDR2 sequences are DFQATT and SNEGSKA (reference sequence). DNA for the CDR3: TGCAGTGCTAGGTCCCCTTCGACAGGGGATGATCAGCCCCAGCATTTT. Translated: CSARSPSTGDDQPQHF.

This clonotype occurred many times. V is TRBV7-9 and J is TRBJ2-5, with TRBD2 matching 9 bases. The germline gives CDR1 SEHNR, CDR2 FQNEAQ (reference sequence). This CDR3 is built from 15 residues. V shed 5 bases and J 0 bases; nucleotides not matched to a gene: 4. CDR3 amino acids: CASSRAGGYQETQYF. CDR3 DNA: TGTGCCAGCAGCCGAGCGGGGGGTTACCAAGAGACCCAGTACTTC.

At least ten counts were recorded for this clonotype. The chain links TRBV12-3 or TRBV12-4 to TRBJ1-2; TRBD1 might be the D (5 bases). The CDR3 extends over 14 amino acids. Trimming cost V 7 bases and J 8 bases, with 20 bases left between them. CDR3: CASKFPGRSGGYTF. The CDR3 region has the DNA TGTGCCAGCAAATTCCCAGGGAGGTCTGGAGGCTACACCTTC.

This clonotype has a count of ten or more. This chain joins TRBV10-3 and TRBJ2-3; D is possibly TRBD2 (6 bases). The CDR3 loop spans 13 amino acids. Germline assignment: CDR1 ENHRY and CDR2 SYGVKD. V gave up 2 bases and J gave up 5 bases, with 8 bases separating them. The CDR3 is CAISERREDTQYF. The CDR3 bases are TGTGCCATCAGTGAGAGGAGGGAAGATACGCAGTATTTT.

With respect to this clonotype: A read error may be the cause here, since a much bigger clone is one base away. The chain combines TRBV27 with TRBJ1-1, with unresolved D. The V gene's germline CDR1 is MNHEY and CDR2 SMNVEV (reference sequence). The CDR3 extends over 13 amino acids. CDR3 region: CATSLEGFTEAFF. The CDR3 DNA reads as TGTGCCACCAGTTTAGAGGGATTCACTGAAGCTTTCTTT.

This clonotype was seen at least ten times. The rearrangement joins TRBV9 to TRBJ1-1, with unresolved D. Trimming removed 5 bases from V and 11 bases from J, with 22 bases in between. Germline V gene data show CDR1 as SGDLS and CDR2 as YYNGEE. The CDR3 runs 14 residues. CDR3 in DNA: TGTGCCAGCAGTGAGACGACGGCCGGGGTTGAGGCTTTCTTT. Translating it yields CASSETTAGVEAFF.

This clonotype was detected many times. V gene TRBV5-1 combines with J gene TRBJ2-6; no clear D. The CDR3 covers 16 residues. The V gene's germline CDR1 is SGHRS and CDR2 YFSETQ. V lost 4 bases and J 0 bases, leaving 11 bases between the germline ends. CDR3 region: CASSPTPHSGANVLTF. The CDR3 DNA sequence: TGCGCCAGCAGCCCCACTCCCCACTCTGGGGCCAACGTCCTGACTTTC.

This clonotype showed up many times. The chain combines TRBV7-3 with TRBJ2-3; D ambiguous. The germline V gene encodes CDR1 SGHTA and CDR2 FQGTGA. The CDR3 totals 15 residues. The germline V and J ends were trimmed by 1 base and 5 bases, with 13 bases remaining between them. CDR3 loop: CASSLIGRQEDTQYF. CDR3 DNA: TGTGCCAGCAGCTTAATCGGACGGCAAGAAGATACGCAGTATTTT.

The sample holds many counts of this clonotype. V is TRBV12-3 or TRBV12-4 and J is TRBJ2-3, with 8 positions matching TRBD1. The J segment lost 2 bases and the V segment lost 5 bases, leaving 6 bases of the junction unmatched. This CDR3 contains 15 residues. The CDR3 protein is CASSGTGSPTDTQYF. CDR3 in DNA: TGTGCCAGCAGTGGGACAGGATCCCCCACAGATACGCAGTATTTT.

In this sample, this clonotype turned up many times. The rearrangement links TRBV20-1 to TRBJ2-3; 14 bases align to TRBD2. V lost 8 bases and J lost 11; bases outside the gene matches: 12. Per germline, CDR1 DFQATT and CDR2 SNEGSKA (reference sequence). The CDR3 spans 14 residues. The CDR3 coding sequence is TGCAGTTCAATAGGGACTAGCGGGAGATGGGGGCAGTATTTT. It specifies CSSIGTSGRWGQYF.

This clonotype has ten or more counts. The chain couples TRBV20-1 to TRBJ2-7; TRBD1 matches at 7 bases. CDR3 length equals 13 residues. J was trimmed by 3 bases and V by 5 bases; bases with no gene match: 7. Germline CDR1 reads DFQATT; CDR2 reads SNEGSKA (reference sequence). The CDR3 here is CSARDRAGYEQYF. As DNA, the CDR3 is TGCAGTGCTCGCGACAGGGCTGGCTACGAGCAGTACTTC.

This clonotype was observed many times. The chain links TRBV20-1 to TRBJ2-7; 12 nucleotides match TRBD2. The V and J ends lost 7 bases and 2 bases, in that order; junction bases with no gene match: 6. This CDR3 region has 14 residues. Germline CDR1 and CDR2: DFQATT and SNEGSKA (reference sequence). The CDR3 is CSVLSSGGAYEQYF. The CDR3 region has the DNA TGCAGTGTTCTGTCTAGCGGGGGGGCCTACGAGCAGTACTTC.